The present entry profiles one T cell receptor beta chain with its context. As yet, its antigen is unknown. Preparation of the TCRbeta library involved a method that used unique molecular identifiers. TCRdb redid the calling of the PCR reads with MiXCR, one entry per CDR3 protein. This sample carries nearly 350,000 distinct CDR3 sequences, 16% of them seen once, and the ten largest clones take approximately 38%. This entry is derived from a study of T-cell reconstitution after alpha-beta-depleted transplantation in children. Study-wide findings and caveats: Reportedly, roughly two months post-transplant, alpha-beta T cells arose from several hundred expanded graft clones. T-cell counts and diversity were attributed mostly to newly produced T cells one year after transplant.

The CDR3 has 15 residues. V was trimmed by 2 bases and J by 0 bases, leaving 9 bases between them. Germline CDR1 is MNHEY and CDR2 is SMNVEV (reference sequence). Sequencing was performed on PBMCs, mostly from graft donor cells, taken 360 days after TCRalphabeta/CD19-depleted stem cell transplant. V is TRBV27 and J is TRBJ2-3; the D is unclear. The TCR comes from a male patient under 10 years old who had a stem cell transplant for acute lymphoblastic leukemia, so the T cells may come from the graft donor. The CDR3 sequence is CASSLSLVSTDTQYF. CDR3 DNA: TGTGCCAGCAGTTTAAGCCTAGTGAGCACAGATACGCAGTATTTT.